This T cell receptor beta chain came from a study of T cell responses to AZD1222 COVID-19 vaccine. Findings and caveats of the study: Baseline antibody screening turned up just 6 or 7 seropositive AZD1222 recipients. Distributed over spike, vaccine-associated CD4 TCRs predominated at 160-218 and 743-854. Clonal diversity was possibly underestimated, and white British individuals and females predominated among donors. Spike-specific TCR breadth and depth were elevated following two AZD1222 doses.

The data were produced by immunoSEQ multiplex PCR, yet TCRdb's version contains in-frame clones alone and is incomplete. The sample shows fewer than 200,000 clones, around 90% of them seen only once. Notes on this clone: Antigen: not known.

CDR3 length equals 13 residues. Germline loops: CDR1 MNHEY, CDR2 SVGAGI. Trimming removed 11 bases at V and 5 bases at J, with 18 bases between. The V and J genes are TRBV6-5 and TRBJ1-1, with unresolved D. The clonotype originates from an adult who received the AZD1222 COVID-19 vaccine. Sample: peripheral blood, taken 28 days after the second AZD1222 dose. The CDR3 loop reads CASGENSATEAFF. DNA of the CDR3: TGTGCCTCGGGAGAGAATAGCGCTACTGAAGCTTTCTTT.